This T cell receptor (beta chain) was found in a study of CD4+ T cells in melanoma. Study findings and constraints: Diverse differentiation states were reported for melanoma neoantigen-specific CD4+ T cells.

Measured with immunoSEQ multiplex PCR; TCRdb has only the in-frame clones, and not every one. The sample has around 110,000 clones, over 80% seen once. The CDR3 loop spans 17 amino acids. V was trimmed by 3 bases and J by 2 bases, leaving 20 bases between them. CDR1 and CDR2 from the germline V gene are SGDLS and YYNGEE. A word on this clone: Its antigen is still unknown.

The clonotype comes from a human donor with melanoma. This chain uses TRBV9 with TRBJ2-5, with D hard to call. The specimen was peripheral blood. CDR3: CASSDRSSVGLQETQYF. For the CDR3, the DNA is TGTGCCAGCAGCGACCGATCTTCAGTGGGCTTGCAAGAGACCCAGTACTTC.